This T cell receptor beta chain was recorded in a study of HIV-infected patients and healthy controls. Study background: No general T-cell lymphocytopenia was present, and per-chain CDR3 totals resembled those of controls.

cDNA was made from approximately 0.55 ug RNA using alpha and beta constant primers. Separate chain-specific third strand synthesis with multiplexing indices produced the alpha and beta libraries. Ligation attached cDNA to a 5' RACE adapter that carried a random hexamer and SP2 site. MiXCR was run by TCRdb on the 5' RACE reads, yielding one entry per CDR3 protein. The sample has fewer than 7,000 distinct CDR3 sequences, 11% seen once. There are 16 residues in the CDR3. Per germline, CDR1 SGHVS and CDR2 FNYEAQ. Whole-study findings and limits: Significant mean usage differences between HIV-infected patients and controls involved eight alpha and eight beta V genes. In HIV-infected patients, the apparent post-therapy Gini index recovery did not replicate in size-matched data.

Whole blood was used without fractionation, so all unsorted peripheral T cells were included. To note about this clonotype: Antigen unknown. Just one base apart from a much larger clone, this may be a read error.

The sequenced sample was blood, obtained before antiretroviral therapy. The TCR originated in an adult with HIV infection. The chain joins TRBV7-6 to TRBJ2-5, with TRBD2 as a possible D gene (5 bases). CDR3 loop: CVSATSSLALKETQYF. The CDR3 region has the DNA TGTGTCAGCGCCACCTCGAGCTTAGCGCTTAAAGAGACCCAGTACTTC.